These 2 T cell receptor beta chains were sequenced from one sample in a study of tumor-infiltrating lymphocytes in primary liver carcinoma. Unsorted whole blood supplied the RNA, and germline DNA was extracted too. From about 530 ng total RNA, TCR beta cDNA was generated with a primer in the constant region. Library construction for TCR beta comprised three nested multiplex PCR rounds performed with slightly modified ARM-PCR. Primers for the first two PCR rounds were TRBV1-TRBV30 forward primers and a C-beta reverse primer (approximately 10 cycles per round). TCRdb re-called the multiplex PCR reads with MiXCR, one entry per CDR3 protein. The sample includes fewer than 400,000 distinct CDR3 sequences, 58% seen only once; the top ten take over 15%. Source material: peripheral blood. The receptors stem from a woman aged 25 to 39 with primary liver carcinoma and hepatitis B virus infection.

This clonotype was detected a few times. The rearrangement links TRBV6-6 to TRBJ2-6; perhaps TRBD1 as D (5 bases). Trimming stripped 5 bases from V and 0 bases from J, with 8 bases between. This CDR3 has 15 amino acids. CDR1 and CDR2 from the germline V gene are MNHNY and SVGAGI (reference sequence). CDR3 residues: CASSQDTSGANVLTF. CDR3 DNA: TGTGCCAGCAGTCAGGACACCTCTGGGGCCAACGTCCTGACTTTC.

As for this clonotype: Because the CDR3 is missing its conserved closing phenylalanine or tryptophan, this is likely a read error. CDR3 amino acids: CASSPTGNQPQHL. The CDR3, as DNA: TGCGCCAGCAGTCCAACAGGGAATCAGCCCCAGCATCTT. The chain has TRBV4-1 and TRBJ1-5; perhaps TRBD1 as D (6 bases). CDR3 length equals 13 residues. The V and J ends lost 6 bases and 4 bases respectively, with 10 bases between them. CDR1 and CDR2 from the germline V gene are MGHRA and YSYEKL.